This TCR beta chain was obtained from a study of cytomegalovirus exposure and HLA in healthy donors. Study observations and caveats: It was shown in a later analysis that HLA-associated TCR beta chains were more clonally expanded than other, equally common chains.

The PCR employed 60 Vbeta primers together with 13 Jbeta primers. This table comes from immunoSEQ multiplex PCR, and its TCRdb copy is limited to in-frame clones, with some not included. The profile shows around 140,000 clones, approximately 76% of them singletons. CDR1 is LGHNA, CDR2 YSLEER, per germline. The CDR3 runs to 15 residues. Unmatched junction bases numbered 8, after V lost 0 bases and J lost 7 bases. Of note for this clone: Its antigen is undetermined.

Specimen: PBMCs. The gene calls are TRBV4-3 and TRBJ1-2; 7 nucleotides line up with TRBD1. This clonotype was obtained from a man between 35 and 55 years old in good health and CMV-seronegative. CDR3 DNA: TGCGCCAGCAGCCAAGATCGGCAGGGGGGAGGTGGCTACACCTTC. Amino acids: CASSQDRQGGGGYTF.